Listed here are 6 T cell receptor beta chains from one sample, sequenced in a study of Ad26.COV2.S vaccination and SARS-CoV-2 variants. The table came from immunoSEQ multiplex PCR; TCRdb's copy has only in-frame clones and leaves some out. The repertoire holds over 85,000 clones, around 81% seen once, with 15% to 20% in the top ten. The source was peripheral blood, collected after recovery from COVID-19. These receptors were obtained from a human donor who had recovered from COVID-19.

The chain uses TRBV2 and TRBJ2-2; D not certain. This CDR3 is built from 13 residues. Per the germline V gene, CDR1 is SNHLY and CDR2 is FYNNEI. V was cut by 6 bases and J by 3 bases, with 8 bases left in between. Here the CDR3 DNA reads TGTGCCAGCAGCGTCCGGGACACCGGGGAGCTGTTTTTT. Residues: CASSVRDTGELFF.

The J gene is TRBJ1-6, the V gene TRBV5-1; D unclear. Germline V CDR1 and CDR2: SGHRS, YFSETQ. Trimming took 3 bases from V and 7 from J, leaving 8 bases between them. This CDR3 has 13 amino acids. The CDR3 nucleotides read TGCGCCAGCAGCTCTGAAAGGAATTCACCCCTCCACTTT. Translation gives CASSSERNSPLHF.

The CDR3 DNA reads as TGTGCCAGCAGTCAGAGGAGAAGTCCTGCTTCTAATGAAAAACTGTTTTTT. It is translated as CASSQRRSPASNEKLFF. The chain joins TRBV27 to TRBJ1-4; D call uncertain. V shed 5 bases and J shed 3 bases, with 19 bases lying between them. There are 17 residues in the CDR3. Germline CDR1 MNHEY, CDR2 SMNVEV (reference sequence). Drawing the rest from reference TRBV27 and TRBJ1-4, the complete variable domain is EAQVTQNPRYLITVTGKKLTVTCSQNMNHEYMSWYRQDPGLGLRQIYYSMNVEVTDKGDVPEGYKVSRKEKRNFPLILESPSPNQTSLYFCASSQRRSPASNEKLFFGSGTQLSVL.

The chain carries TRBV5-4 and TRBJ2-5; 9 nucleotides agree with TRBD1. Germline CDR1 reads SGHNT; CDR2 reads YYREEE (reference sequence). CDR3 size: 13 residues. With 4 bases clipped from V and 3 bases from J, the junction kept 1 base outside the gene matches. CDR3 region: CASSRDREETQYF. CDR3 DNA sequence: TGTGCCAGCAGCCGGGACAGGGAAGAGACCCAGTACTTC.

V is TRBV19 and J is TRBJ1-5; 9 bases align to TRBD1. The ends lost 6 bases at V and 3 bases at J; junction bases unmatched: 3. The CDR3 runs 14 residues. Germline lookup yields CDR1 LNHDA and CDR2 SQIVND (reference sequence). The CDR3 coding sequence is TGTGCCAGTAGCGGGACAGGGATCAATCAGCCCCAGCATTTT. Encoded protein: CASSGTGINQPQHF.

V gene TRBV24-1 combines with J gene TRBJ2-5, with 13 bases identical to TRBD2. V shed 3 bases and J 3 bases; nucleotides not matched to a gene: 3. Germline V gene sequence: CDR1 KGHDR, CDR2 SFDVKD. CDR3 length: 16 residues. The CDR3 sequence: CATSDPGLAGEETQYF. CDR3 DNA sequence: TGTGCCACCAGTGATCCCGGACTAGCGGGGGAAGAGACCCAGTACTTC.